A selection of T cell receptor beta chains follows, all from one sample in a study of cytomegalovirus exposure and HLA in healthy donors. Clones were read by immunoSEQ multiplex PCR, and TCRdb kept only the in-frame ones, dropping some. Among 200,000 to 250,000 clones, around 83% were seen once, and the ten largest hold approximately 10%. The sequenced sample was PBMCs. The receptors originated from a woman aged 45-60 years in good health and CMV-seropositive. Both conserved end residues are part of each CDR3. Fields, in order: V gene, D gene, J gene, CDR3 protein. The D gene is left open where the match is weak.

>TRBV7-2|.|TRBJ2-7
CASSLAGGNEQYF
>TRBV7-9|.|TRBJ2-4
CSSSPRGDIQYF
>TRBV7-3|TRBD2|TRBJ2-1
CASSLNGGALNEQFF
>TRBV5-1|TRBD1|TRBJ1-1
CASSPSQGAGTEAFF
>TRBV10-3|TRBD1|TRBJ2-5
CAIGDREETQYF
>TRBV7-6|.|TRBJ2-3
CASSATRSDTQYF
>TRBV29-1|.|TRBJ1-1
CSVSPRVGTEAFF
>TRBV7-6|.|TRBJ1-4
CASSLSTGDGGEKLFF
>TRBV11-2|.|TRBJ2-7
CASSFMSSMQYF
>TRBV6-5|TRBD1|TRBJ1-1
CASSSRTGPTEAFF
>TRBV9|TRBD1|TRBJ2-7
CASSVAAQGQGREQYF
>TRBV5-1|TRBD2|TRBJ2-1
CASRSGGGDDEQFF
>TRBV19|.|TRBJ2-3
CASSSRDTDTQYF
>TRBV6-5|.|TRBJ1-5
CASSSGFDQPQHF
>TRBV7-2|.|TRBJ1-4
CASSLGWEVGKLFF
>TRBV5-4|TRBD1|TRBJ2-6
CASSLLGQGSGANVLTF
>TRBV11-2|.|TRBJ1-2
CASSPHGSYGYTF
>TRBV9|TRBD2|TRBJ2-1
CASSPTSGGAHEQFF
>TRBV9|TRBD2|TRBJ2-5
CASSPHPGGETQYF
>TRBV18|TRBD1|TRBJ2-7
CASRAGTGGTYEQYF
>TRBV7-2|TRBD1|TRBJ1-2
CASPGTGGNVGYGYTF
>TRBV2|TRBD2|TRBJ2-1
CASKRLARPYNEQFF
>TRBV9|TRBD2|TRBJ2-1
CASSVVSSGGADEQFF
>TRBV6-1|TRBD1|TRBJ1-5
CASRQGETNQPQHF
>TRBV30|TRBD1|TRBJ1-4
CAWSGWGTGDQEKLFF
>TRBV29-1|.|TRBJ2-1
CSVGPDWYDEQFF
>TRBV11-2|.|TRBJ2-1
CASSYRNGQYNEQFF
>TRBV18|TRBD1|TRBJ1-1
CASSAARTGVNTEAFF
>TRBV5-8|.|TRBJ2-1
CASSPRSGRTYNEQFF
>TRBV7-9|.|TRBJ2-2
CASSSGTANTGELFF
>TRBV13|.|TRBJ1-6
CASSDEQIRGDNSPLHF
>TRBV6-1|.|TRBJ2-7
CASSERQYEQYF
>TRBV19|.|TRBJ2-7
CASSIPSAPPHTYEQYF
>TRBV7-9|TRBD2|TRBJ2-5
CASSFAGGKKETQYF
>TRBV18|.|TRBJ1-5
CASSPYGPGGGNQPQHF
>TRBV5-1|.|TRBJ2-1
CASSPPLNNEQFF